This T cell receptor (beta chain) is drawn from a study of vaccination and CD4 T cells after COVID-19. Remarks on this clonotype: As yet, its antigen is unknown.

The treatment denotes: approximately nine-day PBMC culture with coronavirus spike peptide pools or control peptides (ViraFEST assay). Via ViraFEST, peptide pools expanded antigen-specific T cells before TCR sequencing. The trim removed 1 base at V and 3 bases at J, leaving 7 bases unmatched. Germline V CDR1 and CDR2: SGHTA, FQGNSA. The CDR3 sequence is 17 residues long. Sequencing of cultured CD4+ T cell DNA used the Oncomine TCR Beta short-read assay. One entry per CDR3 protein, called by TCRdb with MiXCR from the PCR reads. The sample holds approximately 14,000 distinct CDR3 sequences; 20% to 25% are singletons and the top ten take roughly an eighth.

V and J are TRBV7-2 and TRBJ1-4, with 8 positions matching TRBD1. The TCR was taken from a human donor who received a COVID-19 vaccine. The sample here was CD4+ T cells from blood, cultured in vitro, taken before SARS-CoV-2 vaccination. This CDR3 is CASSLGGAQGANEKLFF. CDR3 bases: TGTGCCAGCAGCTTAGGGGGAGCACAGGGGGCTAATGAAAAACTGTTTTTT.